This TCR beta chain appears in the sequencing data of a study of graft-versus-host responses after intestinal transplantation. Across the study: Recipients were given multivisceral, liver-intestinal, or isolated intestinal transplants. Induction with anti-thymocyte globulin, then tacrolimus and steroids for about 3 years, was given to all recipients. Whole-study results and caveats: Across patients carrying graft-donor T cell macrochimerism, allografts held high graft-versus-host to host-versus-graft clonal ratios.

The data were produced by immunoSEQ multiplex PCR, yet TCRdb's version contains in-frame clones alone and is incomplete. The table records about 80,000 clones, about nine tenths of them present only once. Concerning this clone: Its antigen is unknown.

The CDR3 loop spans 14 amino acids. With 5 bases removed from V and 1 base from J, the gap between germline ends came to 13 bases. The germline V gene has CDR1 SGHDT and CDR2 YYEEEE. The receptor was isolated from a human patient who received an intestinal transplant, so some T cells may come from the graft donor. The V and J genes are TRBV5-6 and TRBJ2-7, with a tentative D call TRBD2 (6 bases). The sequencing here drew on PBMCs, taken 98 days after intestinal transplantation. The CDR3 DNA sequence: TGTGCCAGCAGGACGGGAGTGGCGTCCTACGAGCAGTACTTC. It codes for CASRTGVASYEQYF. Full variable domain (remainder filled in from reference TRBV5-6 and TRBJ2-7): DAGVTQSPTHLIKTRGQQVTLRCSPKSGHDTVSWYQQALGQGPQFIFQYYEEEERQRGNFPDRFSGHQFPNYSSELNVNALLLGDSALYLCASRTGVASYEQYFGPGTRLTVT.